These 14 T cell receptor beta chains share one sample of origin, sequenced in a study of blood T cell repertoires in COVID-19. TCRdb's table, derived via immunoSEQ multiplex PCR, lists solely in-frame clones and lacks some. Of approximately 70,000 clones in the sample, 90% are singletons; the top ten hold just over 2.5%. The sequenced sample was peripheral blood. The receptors derive from a human donor in a cohort sampled during active COVID-19.

CDR3 in DNA: TGTGCCAGCAGCACAGGGAACACTGAAGCTTTCTTT. Translation: CASSTGNTEAFF. The rearrangement joins TRBV21-1 to TRBJ1-1; the table's D call of TRBD1 was not tested on the DNA. TRBV21-1 is termed a pseudogene. There are 12 residues in the CDR3.

This chain uses TRBV6-4 with TRBJ1-5; 11 nucleotides agree with TRBD1. The CDR3 runs to 17 residues. Unmatched junction bases numbered 9, after V lost 6 bases and J lost 2 bases. From germline, CDR1 is MRHNA and CDR2 SNTAGT. The CDR3 protein is CASRTGTGGFGNQPQHF. CDR3 sequence (DNA): TGTGCCAGCAGAACCGGGACAGGGGGATTTGGCAATCAGCCCCAGCATTTT.

CDR3 nucleotides: TGTGCCAGCAGCCCGGGACAGGGGAGCGTCCTGACTTTC. This translates into CASSPGQGSVLTF. The V and J genes are TRBV7-9 and TRBJ2-6, with TRBD1 matching 10 bases. The V segment lost 5 bases and the J segment 12 bases; nucleotides outside the gene matches: 4. The CDR3 is made up of 13 amino acids. CDR1 is SEHNR and CDR2 is FQNEAQ in the germline V gene (reference sequence).

The chain has TRBV6-4 and TRBJ2-3, with 7 bases that match TRBD1. This CDR3 contains 15 residues. V shed 6 bases and J 0 bases; nucleotides not matched to a gene: 6. Germline assignment: CDR1 MRHNA and CDR2 SNTAGT. The CDR3 is CASRPGTASTDTQYF. The CDR3 nucleotides are TGTGCCAGCAGACCCGGGACAGCCAGCACAGATACGCAGTATTTT.

This rearrangement joins TRBV5-4 to TRBJ1-2; tentative D call: TRBD1 (6 bases). The CDR3 length is 12 residues. Germline CDR1 is SGHNT and CDR2 is YYREEE (reference sequence). Trimming took off 3 bases at V and 6 bases at J, with 9 bases between the two ends. The CDR3 sequence is CASSSDRNGYTF. The CDR3 coding sequence is TGTGCCAGCAGCTCCGACAGGAATGGCTACACCTTC.

V usage is TRBV19 and J usage is TRBJ2-2, with 8 positions matching TRBD2. Per the germline V gene, CDR1 is LNHDA and CDR2 is SQIVND (reference sequence). The trim removed 5 bases at V and 5 bases at J, leaving 4 bases unmatched. The CDR3 loop spans 14 amino acids. Here the CDR3 DNA reads TGTGCCAGTAGTCCCTCGGGGGGGACCGGGGAGCTGTTTTTT. It yields the protein CASSPSGGTGELFF.

The genes are TRBV9 and TRBJ2-5, with TRBD2 matching 8 bases. CDR1 and CDR2 (germline): SGDLS, YYNGEE. V trimming: 3 bases; J trimming: 5 bases; junction bases outside the gene matches: 15. The CDR3 loop spans 17 amino acids. The CDR3 nucleotides read TGTGCCAGCAGCGCCCCCCAGGCGGGGGGTCCGGGGGAGACCCAGTACTTC. This sequence encodes CASSAPQAGGPGETQYF.

This chain connects TRBV11-2 to TRBJ2-3; tentative D call: TRBD2 (6 bases). V gave up 3 bases and J gave up 2 bases, with 9 bases separating them. The CDR3 covers 14 residues. Germline CDR1 SGHAT, CDR2 FQNNGV. In DNA, the CDR3 is TGTGCCAGCAGCTTGAGGACTATCACAGATACGCAGTATTTT. Its translation: CASSLRTITDTQYF.

This chain connects TRBV19 to TRBJ1-5; D is ambiguous. CDR1 LNHDA and CDR2 SQIVND come from the germline V gene (reference sequence). The CDR3 sequence is 12 residues long. The V gene lost 3 bases and the J gene lost 7 bases, with 7 bases spanning the gap. CDR3 in amino acids: CASSIKRQPQHF. The CDR3 DNA reads TGTGCCAGTAGTATTAAACGGCAGCCCCAGCATTTT.

The chain carries TRBV27 and TRBJ1-5; perhaps TRBD1 as D (6 bases). Germline V gene lookup returns CDR1 MNHEY and CDR2 SMNVEV (reference sequence). V was trimmed by 6 bases and J by 5 bases, leaving 11 bases between them. The CDR3 is 13 residues long. In DNA, the CDR3 is TGTGCCAGCAGACAGGGAGAGGATCAGCCCCAGCATTTT. It specifies CASRQGEDQPQHF.

The chain couples TRBV6-2 or TRBV6-3 to TRBJ2-2, with 9 bases fitting TRBD1. Trimming cost V 6 bases and J 5 bases; bases outside gene matches: 10. In germline, CDR1 is MNHEY, CDR2 SVGEGT. The CDR3 has 16 residues. CDR3 coding DNA: TGTGCCAGCAGCAAAATAGGGGACAGGGTGACCGGGGAGCTGTTTTTT. It yields the protein CASSKIGDRVTGELFF.

The V call is TRBV5-1, the J call TRBJ1-3; D possibly corresponds to TRBD1 (6 bases). Germline values: CDR1 SGHRS, CDR2 YFSETQ. This CDR3 comprises 20 residues. Trimming removed 4 bases at V and 2 bases at J, with 28 bases between. The CDR3 reads CASSPEGTRGPPGPGNTIYF. The CDR3, as DNA: TGCGCCAGCAGCCCCGAGGGGACAAGGGGCCCCCCAGGCCCTGGAAACACCATATATTTT.

This clone occurred a few times. The V gene is TRBV7-2, the J gene TRBJ1-2; D possibly corresponds to TRBD1 (6 bases). Germline CDR1 and CDR2: SGHTA and FQGNSA. The CDR3 is 16 amino acids. V was trimmed by 4 bases and J by 4 bases, leaving 19 bases between them. The CDR3 sequence is CASSSPRMGALYGYTF. CDR3 DNA: TGTGCCAGCAGCTCCCCGAGAATGGGGGCTCTCTATGGCTACACCTTC. Full variable domain (remainder filled in from reference TRBV7-2 and TRBJ1-2): GAGVSQSPSNKVTEKGKDVELRCDPISGHTALYWYRQSLGQGLEFLIYFQGNSAPDKSGLPSDRFSAERTGGSVSTLTIQRTQQEDSAVYLCASSSPRMGALYGYTFGSGTRLTVV.

This sequence joins TRBV9 and TRBJ2-5; 9 nucleotides agree with TRBD2. V lost 3 bases to trimming and J lost 2 bases; unmatched junction nucleotides: 11. The CDR3 runs 17 residues. Germline V gene sequence: CDR1 SGDLS, CDR2 YYNGEE. CDR3 nucleotide sequence: TGTGCCAGCAGCGCCCTCGGGAGACTAGCGGAACAAGAGACCCAGTACTTC. The encoded protein is CASSALGRLAEQETQYF. The full variable domain, with the rest looked up from reference TRBV9 and TRBJ2-5, is DSGVTQTPKHLITATGQRVTLRCSPRSGDLSVYWYQQSLDQGLQFLIQYYNGEERAKGNILERFSAQQFPDLHSELNLSSLELGDSALYFCASSALGRLAEQETQYFGPGTRLLVL.